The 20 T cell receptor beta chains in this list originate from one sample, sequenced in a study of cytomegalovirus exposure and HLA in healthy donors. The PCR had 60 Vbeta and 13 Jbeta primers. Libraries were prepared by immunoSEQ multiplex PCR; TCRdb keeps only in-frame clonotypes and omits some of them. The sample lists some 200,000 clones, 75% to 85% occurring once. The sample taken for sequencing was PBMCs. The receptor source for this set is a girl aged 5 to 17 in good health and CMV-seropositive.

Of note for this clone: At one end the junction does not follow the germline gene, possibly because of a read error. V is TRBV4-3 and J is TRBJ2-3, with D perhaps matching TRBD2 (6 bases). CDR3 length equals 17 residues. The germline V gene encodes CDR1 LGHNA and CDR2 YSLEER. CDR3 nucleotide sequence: TGCGCCAGCAGCCAAGATACGCCGGGGGACGGAACAGATATGCAGTATTTT. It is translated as CASSQDTPGDGTDMQYF.

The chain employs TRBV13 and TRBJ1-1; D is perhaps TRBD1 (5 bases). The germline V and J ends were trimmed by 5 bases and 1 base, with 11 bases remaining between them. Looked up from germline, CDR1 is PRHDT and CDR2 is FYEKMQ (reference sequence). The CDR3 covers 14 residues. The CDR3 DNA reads TGTGCCAGCAGCACCCTGACAGAGAACACTGAAGCTTTCTTT. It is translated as CASSTLTENTEAFF. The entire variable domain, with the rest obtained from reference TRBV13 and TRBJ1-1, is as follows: AAGVIQSPRHLIKEKRETATLKCYPIPRHDTVYWYQQGPGQDPQFLISFYEKMQSDKGSIPDRFSAQQFSDYHSELNMSSLELGDSALYFCASSTLTENTEAFFGQGTRLTVV.

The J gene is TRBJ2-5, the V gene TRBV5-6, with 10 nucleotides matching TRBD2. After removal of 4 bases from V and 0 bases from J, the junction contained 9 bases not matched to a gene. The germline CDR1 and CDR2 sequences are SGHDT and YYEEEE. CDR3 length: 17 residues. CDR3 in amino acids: CASSHISSGGYQETQYF. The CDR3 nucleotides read TGTGCCAGCAGCCATATAAGTAGCGGGGGGTACCAAGAGACCCAGTACTTC.

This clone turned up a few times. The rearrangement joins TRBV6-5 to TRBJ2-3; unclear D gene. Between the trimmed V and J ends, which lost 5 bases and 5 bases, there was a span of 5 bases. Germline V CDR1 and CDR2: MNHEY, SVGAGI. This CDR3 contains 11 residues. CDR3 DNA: TGTGCCAGCAGTCGAGGAGATACGCAGTATTTT. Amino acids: CASSRGDTQYF.

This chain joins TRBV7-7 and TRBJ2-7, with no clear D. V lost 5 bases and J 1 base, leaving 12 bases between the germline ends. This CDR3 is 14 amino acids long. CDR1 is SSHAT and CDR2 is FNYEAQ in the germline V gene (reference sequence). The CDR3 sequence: CASSPKLRSYEQYF. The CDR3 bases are TGTGCCAGCAGCCCCAAGCTCCGATCCTACGAGCAGTACTTC.

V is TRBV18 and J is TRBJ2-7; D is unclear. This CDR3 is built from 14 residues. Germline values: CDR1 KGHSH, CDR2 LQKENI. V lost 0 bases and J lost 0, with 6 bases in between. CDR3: CASSPPADSYEQYF. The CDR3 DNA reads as TGTGCCAGCTCACCACCTGCGGACTCCTACGAGCAGTACTTC.

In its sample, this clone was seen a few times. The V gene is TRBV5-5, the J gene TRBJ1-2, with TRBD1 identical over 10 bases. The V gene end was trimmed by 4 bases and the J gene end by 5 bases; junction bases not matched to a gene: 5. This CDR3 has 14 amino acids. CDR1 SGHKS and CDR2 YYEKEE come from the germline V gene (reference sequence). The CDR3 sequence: CASSTGQGGYGYTF. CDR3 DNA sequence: TGTGCCAGCAGCACCGGACAGGGGGGGTATGGCTACACCTTC.

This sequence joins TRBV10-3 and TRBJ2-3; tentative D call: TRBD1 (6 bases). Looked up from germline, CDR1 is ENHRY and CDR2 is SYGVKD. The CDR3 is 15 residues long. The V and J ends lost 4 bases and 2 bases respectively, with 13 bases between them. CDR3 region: CAISGKDSFTDTQYF. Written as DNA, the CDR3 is TGTGCCATCAGTGGAAAGGACAGTTTCACAGATACGCAGTATTTT.

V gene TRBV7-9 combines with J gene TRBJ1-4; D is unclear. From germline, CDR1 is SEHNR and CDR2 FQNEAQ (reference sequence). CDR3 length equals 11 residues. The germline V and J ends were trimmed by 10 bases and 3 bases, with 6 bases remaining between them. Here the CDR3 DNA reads TGTGCCACTAGCTCTAATGAAAAACTGTTTTTT. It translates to CATSSNEKLFF. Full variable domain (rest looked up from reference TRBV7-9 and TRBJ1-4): DTGVSQNPRHKITKRGQNVTFRCDPISEHNRLYWYRQTLGQGPEFLTYFQNEAQLEKSRLLSDRFSAERPKGSFSTLEIQRTEQGDSAMYLCATSSNEKLFFGSGTQLSVL.

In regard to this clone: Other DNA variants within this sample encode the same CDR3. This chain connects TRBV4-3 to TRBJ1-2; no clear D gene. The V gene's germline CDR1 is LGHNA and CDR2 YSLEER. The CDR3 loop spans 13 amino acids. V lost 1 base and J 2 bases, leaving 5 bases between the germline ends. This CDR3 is CASSQGRNYGYTF. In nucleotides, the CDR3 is TGCGCCAGCAGCCAAGGCAGGAACTATGGCTACACCTTC.

This CDR3 is CASRDLQGARQPQHF. The CDR3 DNA reads TGTGCCAGCAGGGACCTTCAGGGGGCGAGGCAGCCCCAGCATTTT. The gene calls are TRBV6-1 and TRBJ1-5; TRBD1 matches 8 bases. Trimming took 6 bases from V and 7 from J; bases not matched to a gene: 11. In germline, CDR1 is MNHNS, CDR2 SASEGT. The CDR3 contains 15 residues.

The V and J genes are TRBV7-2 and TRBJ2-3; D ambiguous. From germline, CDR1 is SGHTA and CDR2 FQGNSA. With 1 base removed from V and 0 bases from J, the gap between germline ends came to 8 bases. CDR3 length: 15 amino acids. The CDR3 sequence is CASSLGEPSTDTQYF. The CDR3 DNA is TGTGCCAGCAGCTTAGGAGAACCAAGCACAGATACGCAGTATTTT.

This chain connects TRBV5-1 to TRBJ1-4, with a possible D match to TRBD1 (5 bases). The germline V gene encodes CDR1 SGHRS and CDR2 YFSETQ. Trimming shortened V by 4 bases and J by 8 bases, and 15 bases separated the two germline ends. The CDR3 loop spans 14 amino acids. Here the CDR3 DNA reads TGCGCCAGCAGCCCACAGGCTTTTGAGGAAAAACTGTTTTTT. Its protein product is CASSPQAFEEKLFF.

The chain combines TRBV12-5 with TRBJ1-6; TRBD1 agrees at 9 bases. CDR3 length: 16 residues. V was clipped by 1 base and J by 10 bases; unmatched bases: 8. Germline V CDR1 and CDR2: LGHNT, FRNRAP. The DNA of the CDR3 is TGTGCTAGTGGTTTGGCGACAGGGGGAGAACCCTCACCCCTCCACTTT. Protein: CASGLATGGEPSPLHF.

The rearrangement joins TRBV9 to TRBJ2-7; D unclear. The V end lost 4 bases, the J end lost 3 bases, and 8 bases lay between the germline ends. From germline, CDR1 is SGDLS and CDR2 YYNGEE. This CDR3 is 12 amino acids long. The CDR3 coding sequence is TGTGCCAGCAGCCTCACTTTCTACGAGCAGTACTTC. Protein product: CASSLTFYEQYF.

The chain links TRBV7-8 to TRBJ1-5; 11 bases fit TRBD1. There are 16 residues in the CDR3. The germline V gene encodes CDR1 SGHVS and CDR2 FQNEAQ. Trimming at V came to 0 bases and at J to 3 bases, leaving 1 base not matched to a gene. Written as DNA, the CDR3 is TGTGCCAGCAGCTTAGCGGACAGGGGGCACAATCAGCCCCAGCATTTT. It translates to CASSLADRGHNQPQHF.

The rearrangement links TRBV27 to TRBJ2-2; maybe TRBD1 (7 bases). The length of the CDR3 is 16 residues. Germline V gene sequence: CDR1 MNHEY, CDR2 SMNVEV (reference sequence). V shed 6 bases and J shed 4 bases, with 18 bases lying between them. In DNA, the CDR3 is TGTGCCAGCAGGAATGAAGGAGGGGGCGGCACCGGGGAGCTGTTTTTT. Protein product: CASRNEGGGGTGELFF.

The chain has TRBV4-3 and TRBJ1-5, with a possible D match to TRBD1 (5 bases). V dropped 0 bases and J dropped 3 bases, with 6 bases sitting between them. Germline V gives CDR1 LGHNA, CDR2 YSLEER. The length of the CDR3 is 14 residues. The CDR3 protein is CASSQEQANQPQHF. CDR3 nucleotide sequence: TGCGCCAGCAGCCAAGAACAGGCCAATCAGCCCCAGCATTTT.

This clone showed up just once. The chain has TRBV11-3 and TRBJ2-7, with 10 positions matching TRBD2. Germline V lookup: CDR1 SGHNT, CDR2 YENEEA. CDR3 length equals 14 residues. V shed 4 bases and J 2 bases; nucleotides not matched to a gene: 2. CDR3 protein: CASSSSGGTYEQYF. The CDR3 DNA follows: TGTGCCAGCAGCTCTAGCGGGGGTACCTACGAGCAGTACTTC.

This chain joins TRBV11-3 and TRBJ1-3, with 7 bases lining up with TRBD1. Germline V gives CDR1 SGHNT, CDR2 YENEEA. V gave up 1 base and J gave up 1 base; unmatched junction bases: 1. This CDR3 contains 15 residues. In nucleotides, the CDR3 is TGTGCCAGCAGCTTAGGGGACAGTTCTGGAAACACCATATATTTT. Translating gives CASSLGDSSGNTIYF.